This T cell receptor (beta chain) was documented in a study of shared clonotypes between healthy human individuals. Naivety among CD8 cells was defined by CD45RO negativity and positive CCR7 selection, thereby excluding terminally differentiated effector memory CD45RA+ cells. On sorted subsets, replicate PCRs used 200 ng DNA, or approximately 33,000 T cell genomes. The assay was immunoSEQ multiplex PCR, and TCRdb's table has in-frame clones only and misses some. The data show roughly 2 million clones, just under 95% seen once. Unmatched junction bases numbered 4, after V lost 0 bases and J lost 5 bases. The CDR3 spans 16 residues. In germline, CDR1 is MNHNY, CDR2 SVGAGI (reference sequence).

V is TRBV6-6 and J is TRBJ2-1; 10 nucleotides line up with TRBD2. This sequence originates from a man aged 18 to 30 in good health. Sequences were obtained from naive CD8+ T cells sorted from blood. CDR3: CASSYSIGLADNEQFF. The CDR3 DNA is TGTGCCAGCAGTTACTCGATAGGACTAGCGGACAATGAGCAGTTCTTC.